This entry lists 21 T cell receptor beta chains sequenced from one sample in a study of T cell clones after liver transplantation (dated by TCRdb to 2018 to 2020). Library construction relied on the immunoSEQ multiplex PCR assay. TCRdb limited this immuneACCESS table to in-frame rearrangements with V and J called. A share of clones is missing; checked studies link under half to unresolved V genes, and the rest is unexplained. The sample table holds about 68,000 clones, of which more than 85% were seen once. The ten most abundant clones make up approximately 0.92% of the sample. The sequencing here drew on CD4+ T cells from blood, taken roughly 25 months after liver transplant. These receptors were taken from a human patient who received a liver transplant. Post transplant, some T cells may arise from the graft donor.

The J gene is TRBJ2-5, the V gene TRBV11-2; TRBD2 agrees at 7 bases. Germline trimming cut 1 base from V and 4 bases from J; bases unmatched to any gene: 3. CDR3 length: 14 residues. CDR1 and CDR2 from the germline V gene are SGHAT and FQNNGV. CDR3 sequence (DNA): TGTGCCAGCAGCTTAGCGGGAGGTCGAGAGACCCAGTACTTC. Encoded protein: CASSLAGGRETQYF.

This clone was seen once. The chain has TRBV28 and TRBJ1-2; TRBD1 is a possible D gene (5 bases). The germline CDR1 and CDR2 sequences are MDHEN and SYDVKM. Trimming left V 7 bases short and J 5 bases short, with 17 bases between. CDR3 length: 14 amino acids. The CDR3 bases are TGTGCCAGCACCCCGGCAGGGCTTAGTTATGGCTACACCTTC. Translating gives CASTPAGLSYGYTF.

Note on this clone: This same CDR3 is encoded by further DNA sequences in the sample. This sequence joins TRBV6-1 and TRBJ2-7, with TRBD2 identical over 11 bases. The CDR3 length is 15 residues. V trimming: 1 base; J trimming: 2 bases; junction bases outside the gene matches: 1. CDR1 and CDR2 (germline): MNHNS, SASEGT. CDR3 residues: CASSEVGLAAYEQYF. The CDR3 coding sequence is TGTGCCAGCAGTGAAGTGGGACTAGCGGCCTACGAGCAGTACTTC.

The V and J genes are TRBV6-1 and TRBJ1-3; D gene unclear. V was trimmed by 7 bases and J by 2 bases, leaving 12 bases between them. Germline values: CDR1 MNHNS, CDR2 SASEGT. The CDR3 is made up of 14 amino acids. The CDR3: CASTSPNAGNTIYF. CDR3 coding DNA: TGTGCCAGCACCAGTCCCAACGCTGGAAACACCATATATTTT.

The gene calls are TRBV28 and TRBJ1-1; 7 bases fit TRBD1. The CDR3 extends over 15 amino acids. Germline CDR1 and CDR2: MDHEN and SYDVKM. V was pared by 2 bases and J by 6 bases, with 9 bases of the junction left unmatched. The CDR3 DNA sequence: TGTGCCAGCAGTTTACCACAGGGGAGGGGGCCTGAAGCTTTCTTT. It specifies CASSLPQGRGPEAFF.

The chain is built from TRBV29-1 and TRBJ2-7; TRBD1 might be the D (6 bases). The CDR3 has 13 amino acids. The V end lost 0 bases, the J end lost 5 bases, and 11 bases lay between the germline ends. The germline V gene encodes CDR1 SQVTM and CDR2 ANQGSEA. The CDR3: CSVEEYRTDEQYF. The DNA of the CDR3 is TGCAGCGTTGAAGAGTATCGGACAGACGAGCAGTACTTC.

The V and J genes are TRBV10-3 and TRBJ1-5; D is uncertain. Trimming pared 6 bases from V and 7 bases from J, leaving 16 bases between. In germline, CDR1 is ENHRY, CDR2 SYGVKD. The CDR3 runs 14 residues. The CDR3 DNA follows: TGTGCCATCAGGAACAACGGGGAAGGGCAGCCCCAGCATTTT. It translates to CAIRNNGEGQPQHF.

The chain links TRBV14 to TRBJ2-1, with 9 bases fitting TRBD2. CDR3 length: 14 residues. Per the germline V gene, CDR1 is SGHDN and CDR2 is FVKESK. V trimming: 7 bases; J trimming: 6 bases; junction bases outside the gene matches: 7. CDR3 nucleotide sequence: TGTGCCAGCATCCGTAGCGGGAGTCCCAATGAGCAGTTCTTC. It is translated as CASIRSGSPNEQFF.

The V gene is TRBV5-1, the J gene TRBJ2-2; possible D gene TRBD2, 5 bases. CDR3 length: 11 residues. Trimming pared 10 bases from V and 5 bases from J, leaving 9 bases between. Germline CDR1 SGHRS, CDR2 YFSETQ. This chain's CDR3 is CAPPGTGELFF. DNA of the CDR3: TGCGCCCCACCGGGGACCGGGGAGCTGTTTTTT.

The chain uses TRBV6-1 and TRBJ2-6, with D possibly matching TRBD1 (5 bases). Looked up from germline, CDR1 is MNHNS and CDR2 is SASEGT. The CDR3 extends over 15 amino acids. V lost 5 bases to trimming and J lost 1 base, with 9 bases between them. CDR3 amino acids: CASSLQGSGANVLTF. The CDR3 coding sequence is TGTGCCAGCAGTCTCCAGGGATCTGGGGCCAACGTCCTGACTTTC.

CDR3: CASSFPPQGEQDTQYF. The CDR3 nucleotides read TGCGCCAGCAGCTTCCCCCCGCAAGGGGAGCAGGATACGCAGTATTTT. The chain employs TRBV5-1 and TRBJ2-3; perhaps D is TRBD1 or TRBD2 (5 bases each). Germline V CDR1 and CDR2: SGHRS, YFSETQ. V lost 2 bases to trimming and J lost 6 bases, with 19 bases between them. CDR3 size: 16 residues.

The chain uses TRBV6-5 and TRBJ1-5; 8 bases are a match to TRBD1. Germline V gene sequence: CDR1 MNHEY, CDR2 SVGAGI. V dropped 5 bases and J dropped 2; count of bases not matched to a gene: 5. This CDR3 contains 15 residues. CDR3 amino acids: CASSPGTGGNQPQHF. The DNA for the CDR3 is TGTGCCAGCAGTCCCGGGACAGGTGGCAATCAGCCCCAGCATTTT.

Here the CDR3 reads CASSQRQGEAFF. As DNA, the CDR3 is TGTGCCAGCAGTCAGAGACAGGGGGAAGCTTTCTTT. The chain employs TRBV6-5 and TRBJ1-1, with 8 bases lining up with TRBD1. Germline CDR1 MNHEY, CDR2 SVGAGI. The ends lost 5 bases at V and 8 bases at J; junction bases unmatched: 4. CDR3 length: 12 amino acids.

The V gene is TRBV5-1, the J gene TRBJ2-3; the match to TRBD2 covers 10 bases. With V trimmed by 7 bases and J by 1 base, 3 bases remained unmatched. CDR3 length: 14 amino acids. The germline CDR1 and CDR2 sequences are SGHRS and YFSETQ. The CDR3 DNA follows: TGCGCCAGCCGAGGGACTAGCGGCACAGATACGCAGTATTTT. This sequence encodes CASRGTSGTDTQYF.

The rearrangement links TRBV6-1 to TRBJ1-5; TRBD1 matches at 9 bases. J gave up 5 bases and V 4 bases, and 3 bases lay outside the gene matches. The CDR3 has 14 residues. The germline CDR1 and CDR2 sequences are MNHNS and SASEGT. This chain's CDR3 is CASSVTGGDQPQHF. CDR3 coding DNA: TGTGCCAGCAGTGTGACAGGGGGGGATCAGCCCCAGCATTTT.

The CDR3 DNA follows: TGTGCCAGCAGTTTAACGCGGGGTGGGGGGGATACGCAGTATTTT. It encodes CASSLTRGGGDTQYF. The chain recombines TRBV27 with TRBJ2-3, with D maybe TRBD2 (6 bases). The germline CDR1 and CDR2 sequences are MNHEY and SMNVEV (reference sequence). Trimming pared 2 bases from V and 6 bases from J, leaving 15 bases between. This CDR3 has 15 amino acids.

This chain links TRBV7-2 with TRBJ2-2, with D perhaps TRBD1 (6 bases). V gave up 6 bases and J gave up 2 bases, with 10 bases separating them. The CDR3 totals 14 residues. Per germline, CDR1 SGHTA and CDR2 FQGNSA. CDR3 nucleotide sequence: TGTGCCAGCAGATTGGACAGCAACACCGGGGAGCTGTTTTTT. This codes for CASRLDSNTGELFF.

This clone was found a few times. J is TRBJ1-1 and V is TRBV5-1; 7 nucleotides line up with TRBD1. The CDR3 is made up of 13 amino acids. V gave up 5 bases and J gave up 4 bases; unmatched junction bases: 5. Germline CDR1 SGHRS, CDR2 YFSETQ. In DNA form, the CDR3 reads TGCGCCAGCAGTCTTACAGGGGCCACTGAAGCTTTCTTT. Amino acid sequence: CASSLTGATEAFF.

V and J are TRBV30 and TRBJ2-1, with 7 positions matching TRBD2. The germline V gene encodes CDR1 GTSNPN and CDR2 SVGIG (reference sequence). The CDR3 is 16 amino acids. The V and J ends lost 1 base and 6 bases, in that order; junction bases with no gene match: 12. DNA of the CDR3: TGTGCCTGGAGTGCCCTAGGTCAAGCGGGAAGCAATGAGCAGTTCTTC. This translates into CAWSALGQAGSNEQFF.

This clone appeared a single time. J is TRBJ2-1 and V is TRBV6-1; 9 bases align to TRBD2. V was clipped by 4 bases and J by 4 bases; unmatched bases: 8. This CDR3 has 16 amino acids. The V gene's germline CDR1 is MNHNS and CDR2 SASEGT. CDR3 protein: CASSVDSGRLYNEQFF. Here the CDR3 DNA reads TGTGCCAGCAGTGTGGATAGCGGGAGACTTTACAATGAGCAGTTCTTC.

The chain joins TRBV4-2 to TRBJ1-4; possible D gene TRBD1, 6 bases. V was shortened by 0 bases and J by 7 bases, with 15 bases between the two germline ends. This CDR3 has 16 amino acids. Per the germline V gene, CDR1 is LGHNA and CDR2 is YNFKEQ. DNA for the CDR3: TGTGCCAGCAGCCAAGATCCCGGGGGGCGAAGTGAAAAACTGTTTTTT. Protein: CASSQDPGGRSEKLFF.